One sample yielded the 21 T cell receptor beta chains listed below, sequenced in a study of cytomegalovirus exposure and HLA in healthy donors. The PCR made use of 60 Vbeta and 13 Jbeta primers. Measured with immunoSEQ multiplex PCR; TCRdb has only the in-frame clones, and not every one. Of 170,000 or so clones listed, approximately 80% are singletons. The sample taken for sequencing was PBMCs. Receptor source: a woman between 50 and 59 years old in good health and CMV-seronegative.

The chain joins TRBV9 to TRBJ2-2; D is unresolved. Between the trimmed V and J ends, which lost 3 bases and 0 bases, there was a span of 9 bases. The CDR3 extends over 15 amino acids. Germline lookup yields CDR1 SGDLS and CDR2 YYNGEE. CDR3 loop: CASSAEIANTGELFF. In DNA form, the CDR3 reads TGTGCCAGCAGCGCGGAGATAGCGAACACCGGGGAGCTGTTTTTT.

This clone has just one count. V is TRBV5-1 and J is TRBJ2-2; 8 bases map to TRBD2. There are 16 residues in the CDR3. Germline lookup yields CDR1 SGHRS and CDR2 YFSETQ. With V trimmed by 4 bases and J by 0 bases, 5 bases remained unmatched. Here the CDR3 DNA reads TGCGCCAGCAGCCAGCGGGGGTACCCGAACACCGGGGAGCTGTTTTTT. Translated: CASSQRGYPNTGELFF.

The V gene is TRBV15, the J gene TRBJ1-2; 7 positions match TRBD1. CDR1 and CDR2 from the germline V gene are LNHNV and YYDKDF (reference sequence). This CDR3 comprises 17 residues. V lost 0 bases, J lost 4 bases, and 11 bases stayed unmatched. Written as DNA, the CDR3 is TGTGCCACCAGCAGAGATGCCCAGGGACAGCTTTTCTATGGCTACACCTTC. This codes for CATSRDAQGQLFYGYTF.

The chain combines TRBV15 with TRBJ2-7, with D possibly being TRBD2 (6 bases). The CDR3 contains 14 residues. V was clipped by 7 bases and J by 0 bases, with 13 bases between them. CDR1 is LNHNV, CDR2 YYDKDF, per germline (reference sequence). CDR3 sequence (DNA): TGTGCCACCACCGACGGGGGTACCTCCTACGAGCAGTACTTC. This sequence encodes CATTDGGTSYEQYF.

The V and J genes are TRBV27 and TRBJ2-7; a weak D match, TRBD1 (5 bases). Germline CDR1 MNHEY, CDR2 SMNVEV (reference sequence). The CDR3 runs to 15 residues. V was trimmed by 3 bases and J by 2 bases, leaving 14 bases between them. The CDR3 spells CASSLGGQATYEQYF. In DNA form, the CDR3 reads TGTGCCAGCAGTTTGGGCGGACAAGCTACCTACGAGCAGTACTTC.

V gene TRBV29-1 combines with J gene TRBJ1-1; 8 bases are a match to TRBD1. The CDR3 loop spans 13 amino acids. J gave up 1 base and V 7 bases, and 5 bases lay outside the gene matches. Germline V gene lookup returns CDR1 SQVTM and CDR2 ANQGSEA. CDR3 coding DNA: TGCAGCGCCCGCGGACAGGGGAACACTGAAGCTTTCTTT. The encoded protein is CSARGQGNTEAFF.

This clone has just one count. This sequence joins TRBV7-2 and TRBJ1-2; TRBD1 agrees at 7 bases. The CDR3 totals 13 residues. Per germline, CDR1 SGHTA and CDR2 FQGNSA. J was trimmed by 6 bases and V by 5 bases; bases with no gene match: 6. The CDR3 DNA is TGTGCCAGCAGCGTGGACAGGAGGGATGGCTACACCTTC. It specifies CASSVDRRDGYTF.

This clone was seen a handful of times. The chain recombines TRBV9 with TRBJ2-3, with TRBD2 matching 7 bases. Germline V lookup: CDR1 SGDLS, CDR2 YYNGEE. The CDR3 runs to 15 residues. V trimming: 0 bases; J trimming: 5 bases; junction bases outside the gene matches: 6. CDR3 nucleotide sequence: TGTGCCAGCAGCGTAGGTGGACTAGAGGGAGATACGCAGTATTTT. Residues: CASSVGGLEGDTQYF. Drawing the rest from reference TRBV9 and TRBJ2-3, the complete variable domain is DSGVTQTPKHLITATGQRVTLRCSPRSGDLSVYWYQQSLDQGLQFLIQYYNGEERAKGNILERFSAQQFPDLHSELNLSSLELGDSALYFCASSVGGLEGDTQYFGPGTRLTVL.

This rearrangement joins TRBV7-2 to TRBJ1-1; TRBD1 might be the D (6 bases). CDR1 and CDR2 from the germline V gene are SGHTA and FQGNSA. V was trimmed by 5 bases and J by 4 bases, leaving 14 bases between them. This CDR3 region has 14 residues. CDR3 DNA sequence: TGTGCCAGCAGCGCGGGCCGAGGGGGCACTGAAGCTTTCTTT. Translated, it gives CASSAGRGGTEAFF.

This clone came up a few times. The rearrangement uses TRBV27 and TRBJ2-7; 9 nucleotides agree with TRBD1. The CDR3 spans 15 residues. Germline assignment: CDR1 MNHEY and CDR2 SMNVEV (reference sequence). V trimming: 3 bases; J trimming: 5 bases; junction bases outside the gene matches: 8. The CDR3 bases are TGTGCCAGCAGTTTTTTAGGACAGGGGATCAACGAGCAGTACTTC. It codes for CASSFLGQGINEQYF.

The chain joins TRBV29-1 to TRBJ1-1, with D unresolved. The CDR3 consists of 15 residues. Trimming removed 4 bases from V and 5 bases from J, with 20 bases in between. CDR1 and CDR2 from the germline V gene are SQVTM and ANQGSEA. The DNA of the CDR3 is TGCAGCGTTGTACGGTTGGCAGGTGGACTGACTGAAGCTTTCTTT. Its translation is CSVVRLAGGLTEAFF.

The rearrangement uses TRBV7-8 and TRBJ2-1; no reliable D call. Looked up from germline, CDR1 is SGHVS and CDR2 is FQNEAQ. The ends were cut back, 1 base at V and 5 bases at J, with 6 bases in the middle. This CDR3 spans 13 amino acids. The CDR3 sequence: CASSLEPDNEQFF. In nucleotides, the CDR3 is TGTGCCAGCAGCTTAGAACCGGACAATGAGCAGTTCTTC.

As concerns this clone: One end of the junction is discordant with germline, which a read error may explain. The V and J genes are TRBV19 and TRBJ2-7, with 8 positions matching TRBD1. CDR1 is LNHDA, CDR2 SQIVND, per germline (reference sequence). The CDR3 sequence is 14 residues long. The DNA for the CDR3 is TGTGCCAGTAGTTTTACAGGACAGGGCTACGGGCAGTACTTC. It is translated as CASSFTGQGYGQYF. Drawing the rest from reference TRBV19 and TRBJ2-7, the complete variable domain is DGGITQSPKYLFRKEGQNVTLSCEQNLNHDAMYWYRQDPGQGLRLIYYSQIVNDFQKGDIAEGYSVSREKKESFPLTVTSAQKNPTAFYLCASSFTGQGYGQYFGPGTRLTVT.

V and J are TRBV28 and TRBJ2-7; 7 bases agree with TRBD2. V shed 6 bases and J 0 bases; nucleotides not matched to a gene: 8. Germline loops: CDR1 MDHEN, CDR2 SYDVKM. The CDR3 sequence is 15 residues long. The chain's CDR3 is CASRDSGRNSYEQYF. DNA for the CDR3: TGTGCCAGCAGAGATAGCGGGCGTAACTCCTACGAGCAGTACTTC.

V is TRBV4-2 and J is TRBJ2-1; no definite D call. The CDR3 covers 13 residues. Trimming pared 1 base from V and 3 bases from J, leaving 4 bases between. Germline assignment: CDR1 LGHNA and CDR2 YNFKEQ. CDR3 nucleotides: TGTGCCAGCAGCCAAGGAGTCTACAATGAGCAGTTCTTC. Protein: CASSQGVYNEQFF.

The chain has TRBV28 and TRBJ1-1; D may be TRBD1 (6 bases). This CDR3 has 15 amino acids. V was trimmed by 2 bases and J by 2 bases, leaving 12 bases between them. CDR1 is MDHEN, CDR2 SYDVKM, per germline. CDR3 loop: CASSLGGRGNTEAFF. DNA for the CDR3: TGTGCCAGCAGTTTAGGGGGCAGGGGTAACACTGAAGCTTTCTTT.

The V gene is TRBV18, the J gene TRBJ1-2, with TRBD1 as a possible D gene (6 bases). V was trimmed by 5 bases and J by 0 bases, leaving 13 bases between them. The CDR3 is made up of 15 amino acids. The germline CDR1 and CDR2 sequences are KGHSH and LQKENI. CDR3 nucleotides: TGTGCCAGCTCAACAAGACAGGACGCTAACTATGGCTACACCTTC. Protein sequence: CASSTRQDANYGYTF. Using reference TRBV18 and TRBJ1-2 for the parts outside the CDR3, the full variable domain is NAGVMQNPRHLVRRRGQEARLRCSPMKGHSHVYWYRQLPEEGLKFMVYLQKENIIDESGMPKERFSAEFPKEGPSILRIQQVVRGDSAAYFCASSTRQDANYGYTFGSGTRLTVV.

The chain couples TRBV7-2 to TRBJ1-1; 7 bases align to TRBD1. The ends lost 5 bases at V and 5 bases at J; junction bases unmatched: 5. Germline V CDR1 and CDR2: SGHTA, FQGNSA. The CDR3 consists of 13 residues. The CDR3 sequence: CASSPDRVTEAFF. In DNA, the CDR3 is TGTGCCAGCAGCCCTGACAGGGTAACTGAAGCTTTCTTT.

A few counts support this clone. The chain joins TRBV28 to TRBJ2-2; 14 nucleotides match TRBD2. In germline, CDR1 is MDHEN, CDR2 SYDVKM. After removal of 10 bases from V and 7 bases from J, the junction contained 20 bases not matched to a gene. This CDR3 spans 19 amino acids. DNA of the CDR3: TGTGCCACCCGTCGGGGGCAAAAGACTAGCGGGGGGGCGAACGGGGAGCTGTTTTTT. Protein: CATRRGQKTSGGANGELFF. Full variable domain (missing parts from reference TRBV28 and TRBJ2-2): DVKVTQSSRYLVKRTGEKVFLECVQDMDHENMFWYRQDPGLGLRLIYFSYDVKMKEKGDIPEGYSVSREKKERFSLILESASTNQTSMYLCATRRGQKTSGGANGELFFGEGSRLTVL.

The chain joins TRBV2 to TRBJ1-6, with D hard to call. CDR3 size: 11 residues. The germline V and J ends were trimmed by 7 bases and 9 bases, with 7 bases remaining between them. From germline, CDR1 is SNHLY and CDR2 FYNNEI. The CDR3 loop reads CASKRSSPLHF. The CDR3 DNA follows: TGTGCCAGCAAGAGGAGTTCACCCCTCCACTTT.

This chain joins TRBV4-2 and TRBJ2-1; 11 positions match TRBD2. Germline CDR1 and CDR2: LGHNA and YNFKEQ. The V segment lost 3 bases and the J segment 9 bases; nucleotides outside the gene matches: 19. The CDR3 covers 19 residues. The CDR3 region is CASSHTPSTTSGSRGEQFF. The CDR3 DNA sequence: TGTGCCAGCAGCCATACCCCCAGCACTACTAGCGGGAGTCGTGGTGAGCAGTTCTTC.